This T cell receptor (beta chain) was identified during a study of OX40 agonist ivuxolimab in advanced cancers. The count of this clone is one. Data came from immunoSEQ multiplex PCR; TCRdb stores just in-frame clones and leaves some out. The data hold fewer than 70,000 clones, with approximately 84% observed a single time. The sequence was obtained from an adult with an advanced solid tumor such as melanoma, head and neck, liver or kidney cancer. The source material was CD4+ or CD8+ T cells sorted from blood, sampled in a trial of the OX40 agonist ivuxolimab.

CDR3 in amino acids: CSARRGRNEKLFF. The CDR3 region has the DNA TGCAGCGCCCGCCGGGGGCGGAATGAAAAACTGTTTTTT. This chain uses TRBV29-1 with TRBJ1-4; D perhaps matches TRBD1 (6 bases). CDR1 is SQVTM, CDR2 ANQGSEA, per germline. This CDR3 spans 13 amino acids. The V gene lost 7 bases and the J gene lost 5 bases, with 14 bases spanning the gap.